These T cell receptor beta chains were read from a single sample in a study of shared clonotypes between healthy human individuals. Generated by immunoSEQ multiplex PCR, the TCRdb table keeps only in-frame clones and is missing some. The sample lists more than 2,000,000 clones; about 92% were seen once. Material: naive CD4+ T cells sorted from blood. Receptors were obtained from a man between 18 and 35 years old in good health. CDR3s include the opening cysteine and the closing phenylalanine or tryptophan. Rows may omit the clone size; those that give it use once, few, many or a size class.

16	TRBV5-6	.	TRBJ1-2	CASSSYSNIVYYGYTF
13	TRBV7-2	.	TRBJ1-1	CASNGGAGTEAFF
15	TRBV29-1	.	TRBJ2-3	CSAEGSSGGVDTQYF
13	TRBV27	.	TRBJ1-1	CASRRTGRTEAFF
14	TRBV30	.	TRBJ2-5	CAWSTPGGQETQYF
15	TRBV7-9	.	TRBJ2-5	CASSLVAVGQETQYF
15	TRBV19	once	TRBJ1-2	CASSSHRGQEYGYTF
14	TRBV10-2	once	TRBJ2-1	CASSGGSSYNEQFF
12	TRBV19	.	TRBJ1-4	CASISWHGELFF
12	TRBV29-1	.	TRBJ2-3	CSVPRGGDTQYF
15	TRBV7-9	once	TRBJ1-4	CASSSDRELVEKLFF
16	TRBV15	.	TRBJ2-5	CATSRDLGGSQETQYF
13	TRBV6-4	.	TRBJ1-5	CASSDLRGQPQHF
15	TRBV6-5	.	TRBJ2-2	CASSYFRQGTGELFF
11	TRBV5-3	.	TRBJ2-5	CARRDRRGQYF
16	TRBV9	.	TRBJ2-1	CASSAPKGLAGGEQFF
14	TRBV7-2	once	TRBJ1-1	CASSGGTEVTEAFF
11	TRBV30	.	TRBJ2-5	CAWSAAGTQYF
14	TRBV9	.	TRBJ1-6	CASSSRPGGSPLHF
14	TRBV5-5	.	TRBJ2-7	CASSLAVTSYEQYF
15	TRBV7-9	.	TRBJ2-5	CASSHRQVDQETQYF
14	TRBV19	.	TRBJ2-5	CASSQTDPQETQYF
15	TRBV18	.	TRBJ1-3	CASSPPSFSGNTIYF
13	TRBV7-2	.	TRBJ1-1	CASSFDPGAEAFF
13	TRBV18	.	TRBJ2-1	CASSPGTSGKQFF
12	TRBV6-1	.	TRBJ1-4	CASSTGQGKLFF
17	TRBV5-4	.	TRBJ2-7	CASSLGTSGRSSYEQYF
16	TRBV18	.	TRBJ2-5	CASSPPGWTGKETQYF
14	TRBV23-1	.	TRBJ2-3	CASSHPSFISTQYF
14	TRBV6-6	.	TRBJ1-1	CASSYSDRNTEAFF
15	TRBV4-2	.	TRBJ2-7	CASSQGASGGYEQYF
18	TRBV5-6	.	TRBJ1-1	CASSRYTGQGVGNTEAFF
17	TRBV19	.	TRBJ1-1	CASSIGWRGRMNTEAFF
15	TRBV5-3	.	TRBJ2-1	CARRRTGGFGNEQFF
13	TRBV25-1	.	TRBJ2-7	CASSPSGVYEQYF
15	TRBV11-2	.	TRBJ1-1	CASSRQGGRNTEAFF
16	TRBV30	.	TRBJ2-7	CAWSDVAGRGAYEQYF
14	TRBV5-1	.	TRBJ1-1	CASSPGGNGAEAFF
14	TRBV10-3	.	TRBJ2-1	CAIRGLAGDNEQFF
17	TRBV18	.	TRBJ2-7	CASSTQGGASEAYEQYF
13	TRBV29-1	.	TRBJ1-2	CSVGQKINYGYTF
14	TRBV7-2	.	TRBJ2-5	CASSSSGVVKTQYF
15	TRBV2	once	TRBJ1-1	CASRTGSLPNTEAFF
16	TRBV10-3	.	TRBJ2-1	CAISESPGGPDNEQFF
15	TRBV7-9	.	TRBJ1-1	CASSQKGGEDTEAFF
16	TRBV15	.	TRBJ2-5	CATSGGILAGIETQYF
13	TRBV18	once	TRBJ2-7	CASSATQGYEQYF
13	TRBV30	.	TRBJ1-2	CAWSAQASYGYTF
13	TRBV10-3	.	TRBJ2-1	CAINGSPYNEQFF
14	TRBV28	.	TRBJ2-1	CASSPWDSNNEQFF
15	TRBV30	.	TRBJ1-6	CAWSGITVLNSPLHF
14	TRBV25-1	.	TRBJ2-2	CASRTTGNTGELFF
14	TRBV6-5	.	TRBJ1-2	CASSPGQGRRGYTF
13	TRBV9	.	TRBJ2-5	CASSRFGEETQYF
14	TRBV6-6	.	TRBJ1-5	CASRPRGFGEPQHF
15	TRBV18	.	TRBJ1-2	CASSPPKVPGYGYTF
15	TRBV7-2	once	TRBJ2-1	CASRLARDRDHEQFF
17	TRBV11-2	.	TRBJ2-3	CASSPRTTGPFTDTQYF
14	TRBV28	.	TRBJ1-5	CASSLLGPREPQHF
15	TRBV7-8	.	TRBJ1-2	CASSLDIIVGGRYTF